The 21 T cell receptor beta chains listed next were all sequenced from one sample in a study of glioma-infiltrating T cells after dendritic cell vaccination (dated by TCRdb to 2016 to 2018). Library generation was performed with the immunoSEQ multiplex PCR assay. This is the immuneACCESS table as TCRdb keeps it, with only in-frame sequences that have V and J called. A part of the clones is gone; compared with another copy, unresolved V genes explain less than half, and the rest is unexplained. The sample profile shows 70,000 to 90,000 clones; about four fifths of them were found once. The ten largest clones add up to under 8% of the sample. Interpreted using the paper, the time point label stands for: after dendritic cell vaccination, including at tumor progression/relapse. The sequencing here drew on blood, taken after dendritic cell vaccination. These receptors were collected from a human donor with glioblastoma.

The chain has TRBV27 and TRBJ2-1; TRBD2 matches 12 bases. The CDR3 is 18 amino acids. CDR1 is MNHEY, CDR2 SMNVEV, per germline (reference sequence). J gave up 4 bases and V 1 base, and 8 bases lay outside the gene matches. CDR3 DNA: TGTGCCAGCAGTTTATTTCGGCTAGCGGGGGGGAATTACAATGAGCAGTTCTTC. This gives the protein CASSLFRLAGGNYNEQFF.

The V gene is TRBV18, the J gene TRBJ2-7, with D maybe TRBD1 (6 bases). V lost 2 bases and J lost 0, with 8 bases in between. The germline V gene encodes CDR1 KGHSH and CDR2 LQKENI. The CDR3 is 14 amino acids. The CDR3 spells CASSPGTNSYEQYF. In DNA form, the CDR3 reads TGTGCCAGCTCACCAGGGACAAACTCCTACGAGCAGTACTTC.

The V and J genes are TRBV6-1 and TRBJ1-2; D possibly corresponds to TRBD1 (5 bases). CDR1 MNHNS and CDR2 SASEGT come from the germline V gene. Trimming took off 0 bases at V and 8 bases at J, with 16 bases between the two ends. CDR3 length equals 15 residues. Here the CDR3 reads CASSEAGRPTRGYTF. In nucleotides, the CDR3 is TGTGCCAGCAGTGAAGCGGGGCGCCCTACTCGCGGCTACACCTTC.

CDR3 region: CASSEEGVAYEQYF. CDR3 DNA sequence: TGTGCCAGCAGTGAAGAAGGGGTAGCCTACGAGCAGTACTTC. The V gene is TRBV6-1, the J gene TRBJ2-7, with D possibly TRBD1 on 5 matching bases. Trimming removed 1 base from V and 2 bases from J, with 9 bases in between. Germline values: CDR1 MNHNS, CDR2 SASEGT. CDR3 size: 14 residues.

The CDR3 reads CASSSRQKTSDTEAFF. CDR3 coding DNA: TGTGCCAGCAGCTCCAGACAGAAGACAAGTGACACTGAAGCTTTCTTT. The J gene is TRBJ1-1, the V gene TRBV7-2; D might be TRBD1 (5 bases). CDR3 length equals 16 residues. Trimming shortened V by 4 bases and J by 3 bases, and 18 bases separated the two germline ends. Germline lookup yields CDR1 SGHTA and CDR2 FQGNSA.

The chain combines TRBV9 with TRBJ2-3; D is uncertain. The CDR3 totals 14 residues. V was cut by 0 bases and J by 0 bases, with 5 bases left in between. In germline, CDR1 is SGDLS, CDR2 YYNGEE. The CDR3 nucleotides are TGTGCCAGCAGCGTAGAAGCAAGCACAGATACGCAGTATTTT. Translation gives CASSVEASTDTQYF.

Here the CDR3 DNA reads TGTGCCAGCCAGTCGGAGTACAATCAGCCCCAGCATTTT. Translating it yields CASQSEYNQPQHF. The V gene is TRBV2, the J gene TRBJ1-5; D gene unclear. Germline V gives CDR1 SNHLY, CDR2 FYNNEI. V was clipped by 8 bases and J by 3 bases, with 11 bases between them. The CDR3 runs 13 residues.

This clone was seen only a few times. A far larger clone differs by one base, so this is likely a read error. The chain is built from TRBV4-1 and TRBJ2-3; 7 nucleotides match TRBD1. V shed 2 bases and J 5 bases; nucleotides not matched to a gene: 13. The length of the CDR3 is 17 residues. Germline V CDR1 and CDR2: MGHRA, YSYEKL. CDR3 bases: TGCGCCAGCAGCCAATCCGGGACAGCCTCAACGGAAGATACGCAGTATTTT. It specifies CASSQSGTASTEDTQYF.

CDR3 amino acids: CASSQDGDSYGYTF. CDR3 sequence (DNA): TGTGCCAGCAGCCAAGACGGGGACAGCTATGGCTACACCTTC. The chain has TRBV4-2 and TRBJ1-2; 7 nucleotides agree with TRBD1. CDR1 and CDR2 from the germline V gene are LGHNA and YNFKEQ. J was trimmed by 4 bases and V by 0 bases; bases with no gene match: 2. The CDR3 consists of 14 residues.

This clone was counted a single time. Written as DNA, the CDR3 is TGTGCCAGCAGCTTAGGGACAGGGCTCCACGAGCAGTACTTC. This gives the protein CASSLGTGLHEQYF. J is TRBJ2-7 and V is TRBV7-9; 8 bases are a match to TRBD1. The CDR3 is 14 amino acids. Germline trimming cut 1 base from V and 5 bases from J; bases unmatched to any gene: 4. Per the germline V gene, CDR1 is SEHNR and CDR2 is FQNEAQ (reference sequence).

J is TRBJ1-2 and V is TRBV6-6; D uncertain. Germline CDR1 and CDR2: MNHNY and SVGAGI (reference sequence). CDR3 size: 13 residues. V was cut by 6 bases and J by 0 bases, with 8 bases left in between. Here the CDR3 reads CASRVDTNYGYTF. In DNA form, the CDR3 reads TGTGCCAGCAGGGTCGACACTAACTATGGCTACACCTTC.

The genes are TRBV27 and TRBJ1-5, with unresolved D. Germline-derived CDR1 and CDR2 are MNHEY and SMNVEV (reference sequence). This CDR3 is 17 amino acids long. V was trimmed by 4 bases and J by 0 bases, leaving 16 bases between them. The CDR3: CASSSYRDLYSNQPQHF. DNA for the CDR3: TGTGCCAGCAGTTCTTACAGAGACCTTTATAGCAATCAGCCCCAGCATTTT.

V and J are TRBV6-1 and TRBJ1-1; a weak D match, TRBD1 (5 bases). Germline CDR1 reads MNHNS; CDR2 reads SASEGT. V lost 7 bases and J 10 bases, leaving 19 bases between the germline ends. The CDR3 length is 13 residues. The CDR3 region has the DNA TGTGCCAGCACCAGAGGGACGGAGGGGAGAGCTTTCTTT. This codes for CASTRGTEGRAFF.

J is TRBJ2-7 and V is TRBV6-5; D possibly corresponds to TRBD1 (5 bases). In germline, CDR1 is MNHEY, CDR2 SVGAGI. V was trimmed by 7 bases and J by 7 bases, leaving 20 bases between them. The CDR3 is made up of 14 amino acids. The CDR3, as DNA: TGTGCCAGCACGCGAGGTCAGGGATATTTGGAGCAGTACTTC. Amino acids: CASTRGQGYLEQYF.

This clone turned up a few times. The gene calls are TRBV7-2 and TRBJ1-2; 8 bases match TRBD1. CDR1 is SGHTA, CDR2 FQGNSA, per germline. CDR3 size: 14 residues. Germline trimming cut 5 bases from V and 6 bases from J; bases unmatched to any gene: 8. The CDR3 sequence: CASSLGGTGDGYTF. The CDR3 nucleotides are TGTGCCAGCAGCCTGGGGGGGACAGGTGATGGCTACACCTTC.

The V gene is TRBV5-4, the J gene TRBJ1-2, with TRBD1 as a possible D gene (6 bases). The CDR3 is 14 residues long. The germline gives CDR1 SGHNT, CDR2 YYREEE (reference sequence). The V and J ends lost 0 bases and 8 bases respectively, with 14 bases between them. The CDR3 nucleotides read TGTGCCAGCAGCTTGGATGCAGGGGAGAGGGGCTACACCTTC. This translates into CASSLDAGERGYTF.

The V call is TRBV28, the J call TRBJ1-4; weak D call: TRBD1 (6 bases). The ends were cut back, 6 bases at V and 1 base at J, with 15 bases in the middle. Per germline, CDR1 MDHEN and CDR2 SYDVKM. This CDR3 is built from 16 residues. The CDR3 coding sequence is TGTGCCAGCAGGACTATAACAGGGAGAACTAATGAAAAACTGTTTTTT. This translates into CASRTITGRTNEKLFF.

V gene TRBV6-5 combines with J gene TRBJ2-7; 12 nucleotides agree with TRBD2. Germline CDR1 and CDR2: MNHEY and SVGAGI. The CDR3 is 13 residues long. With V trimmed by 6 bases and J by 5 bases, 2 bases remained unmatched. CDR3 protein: CASRRLAGDEQYF. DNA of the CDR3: TGTGCCAGCAGGAGACTAGCGGGGGACGAGCAGTACTTC.

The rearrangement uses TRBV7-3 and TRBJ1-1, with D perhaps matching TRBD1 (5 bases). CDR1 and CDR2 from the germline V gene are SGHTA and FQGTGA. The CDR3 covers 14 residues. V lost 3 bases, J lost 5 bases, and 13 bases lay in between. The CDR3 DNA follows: TGTGCCAGCAGCTTGGACGGGGGATTGACTGAAGCTTTCTTT. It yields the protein CASSLDGGLTEAFF.

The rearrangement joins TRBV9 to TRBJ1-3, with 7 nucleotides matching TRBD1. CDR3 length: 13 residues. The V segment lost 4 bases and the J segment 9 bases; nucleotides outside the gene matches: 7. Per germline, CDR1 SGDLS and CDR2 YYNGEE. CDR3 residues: CASSSGTVGTIYF. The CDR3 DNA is TGTGCCAGCAGCTCCGGGACAGTTGGCACCATATATTTT.

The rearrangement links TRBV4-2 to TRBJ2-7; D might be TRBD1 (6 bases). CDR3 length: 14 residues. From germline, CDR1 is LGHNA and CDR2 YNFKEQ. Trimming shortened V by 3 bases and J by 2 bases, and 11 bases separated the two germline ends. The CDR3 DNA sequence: TGTGCCAGCAGCCAGCTGACAGGTCCCTACGAGCAGTACTTC. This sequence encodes CASSQLTGPYEQYF.